Listed below are T cell receptor beta chains from one sample, sequenced in a study of T cell repertoires in cytomegalovirus infection. Via MiXCR, TCRdb re-called the reads, giving one row per CDR3 protein. The repertoire holds some 700,000 distinct CDR3 sequences, with approximately 34% as singletons. The source material was PBMCs. These receptors were taken from a human donor in good health (CMV status not recorded). Some clones in this sample may be carry-over from other donors' samples. CDR3s include the opening cysteine and the closing phenylalanine or tryptophan. Each record gives: clone size, V gene, D gene, J gene, CDR3 DNA, CDR3 protein. The D gene is left open where the match is weak. Not every row has a clone size; where given, it reads once, few, many or a size class.

>NA|TRBV5-1|NA|TRBJ2-7
TGCGCCAGCAGTTTTCAGGCCCTTACGAGAGAGCAGTACTTC
CASSFQALTREQYF
>many|TRBV27|NA|TRBJ1-4
TGTGCCAGCTCTTCCGCGGCATGGGACGAAAAACTGTTTTTT
CASSSAAWDEKLFF
>NA|TRBV28|TRBD1|TRBJ2-2
TGTGCCAGCAGTGACACAGGGGACACCGGGGAGCTGTTTTTT
CASSDTGDTGELFF
>few|TRBV6-1|TRBD1|TRBJ1-4
TGTGCCAGCAGATACAGGGGAACGCAGACTAATGAAAAACTGTTTTTT
CASRYRGTQTNEKLFF
>NA|TRBV28|TRBD2|TRBJ2-7
TGTGCCAGCAGTGGGGCTAGCGGGAGCCACGAGCAGTACTTC
CASSGASGSHEQYF
>once|TRBV30|NA|TRBJ2-2
TGTGCCTGGGTTCAGGGGCCGAACACCGGGGAGCTGTTTTTT
CAWVQGPNTGELFF
>few|TRBV6-1|NA|TRBJ2-3
TGTGCCAGCAGTGAAGACGTCGGGGACGGAGATACGCAGTATTTT
CASSEDVGDGDTQYF
>NA|TRBV28|NA|TRBJ1-5
TGTGCCAGCAGACCGGCGGGGCAGCCCCAGCATTTT
CASRPAGQPQHF
>NA|TRBV7-2|TRBD2|TRBJ2-7
TGTGCCAGCAGCTTAAGTGCTAGCGGACCCTACGAGCAGTACTTC
CASSLSASGPYEQYF
>NA|TRBV20-1|NA|TRBJ2-7
TGCAGTGCTCCAGGGGCAGGGCTCACCTACGAGCAGTACTTC
CSAPGAGLTYEQYF
>many|TRBV7-8|NA|TRBJ1-5
TGTGCCAGCAGCTTAACCCGTAGGGACAATCAGCCCCAGCATTTT
CASSLTRRDNQPQHF
>NA|TRBV7-3|NA|TRBJ1-2
TGTGCCAGCAGCCCCCACGGGGGGGTTGGCTACACCTTC
CASSPHGGVGYTF
>NA|TRBV6-1|NA|TRBJ1-1
TGTGCCACCCTAAGGGATCTAGGAGGGAGTGGCACTGAAGCTTTCTTT
CATLRDLGGSGTEAFF
>few|TRBV29-1|NA|TRBJ2-5
TGCAGCGTTGTCCCTAGCGCGGAGACCCAGTACTTC
CSVVPSAETQYF
>NA|TRBV9|TRBD1|TRBJ2-6
TGTGCCAGCAGCGATACGACAGGGGCAAACTCTGGGGCCAACGTCCTGACTTTC
CASSDTTGANSGANVLTF
>few|TRBV7-9|NA|TRBJ1-6
TGTGCCAGCCACAAGGAAGGCATAAACTATTCACCCCTCCACTTT
CASHKEGINYSPLHF
>NA|TRBV5-1|NA|TRBJ1-3
TGCGCCAGCAGCCCGAGAAGATGGTCCTCTGGAAACACCATATATTTT
CASSPRRWSSGNTIYF
>few|TRBV12-3/TRBV12-4|NA|TRBJ2-3
TGTGCCAGCAGCCGCGACAGAAGAATCCACCAAACAGATACGCAGTATTTT
CASSRDRRIHQTDTQYF
>few|TRBV11-2|NA|TRBJ1-6
TGTGCCAGCAGCCTGGGACCGCAAAATTCACCCCTCCACTTT
CASSLGPQNSPLHF
>few|TRBV4-2|NA|TRBJ2-1
TGTGCCAGCAGCCAGAGTCTGATAAGCTCCTACAATGAGCAGTTCTTC
CASSQSLISSYNEQFF
>once|TRBV7-2|TRBD1|TRBJ2-3
TGTGCCAGCAGCTCACAGGGGGCGAGAGCAGATACGCAGTATTTT
CASSSQGARADTQYF
>NA|TRBV7-8|NA|TRBJ2-4
TGTGCCAGCAGCAAAATGCGAGGGGCGCAGATAGCCAAAAACATTCAGTACTTC
CASSKMRGAQIAKNIQYF
>few|TRBV7-2|NA|TRBJ2-7
TGTGCCAGCAGCTTAGCGCCGCAGTTTTTAAACGAGCAGTACTTC
CASSLAPQFLNEQYF
>few|TRBV15|NA|TRBJ1-2
TGTGCCACCAGCAGAGATTCGGCAGGGTTCTATGGCTACACCTTC
CATSRDSAGFYGYTF
>once|TRBV5-1|NA|TRBJ2-7
TGCGCCAGCAGCTTCTCTGGGTCGACATTAACCTACGAGCAGTACTTC
CASSFSGSTLTYEQYF
>many|TRBV7-9|NA|TRBJ1-3
TGTGCCAGCAGCTCCTCCGGCTATGCTGGAAACACCATATATTTT
CASSSSGYAGNTIYF
>NA|TRBV28|NA|TRBJ1-1
TGTGACAGCAGTTCCGTGTCTCGGACTGAAGCTTTCTTT
CDSSSVSRTEAFF
>many|TRBV7-9|NA|TRBJ1-1
TGTGCCAGCAGCTCCTCGAGGGGGAACACTGAAGCTTTCTTT
CASSSSRGNTEAFF
>NA|TRBV18|TRBD1|TRBJ2-7
TGTGCCAGCTCACCTTCCCGGACAGGTAGCTACGAGCAGTACTTC
CASSPSRTGSYEQYF
>NA|TRBV6-1|NA|TRBJ2-1
TGTGCCAGCAGTGAAGGACAGGCGACAAATGAGCAGTTCTTC
CASSEGQATNEQFF
>NA|TRBV4-1|NA|TRBJ1-2
TGCGACAGCAGCCTAAACCCTGGTTCTAACTATGGCTACCCCTTC
CDSSLNPGSNYGYPF
>NA|TRBV20-1|TRBD1|TRBJ2-1
TGCAGTGCTAGAGGTCTCCGGTACAGGGGGATCAATGAGCAGTTCTTC
CSARGLRYRGINEQFF
>NA|TRBV7-8|NA|TRBJ2-1
TGTGCCAGCAGCTTAGAGGGCTCGGCAAATGAGCAGTTCTTC
CASSLEGSANEQFF
>few|TRBV25-1|TRBD1|TRBJ2-5
TGTGCCAGCAGTGACCTGACAGGGCCAGGGGAGACCCAGTACTTC
CASSDLTGPGETQYF
>NA|TRBV4-1|NA|TRBJ2-3
TGCGCCAGCAGCCAACCTCAGGGAGATACGCAGTATTTT
CASSQPQGDTQYF
>many|TRBV7-2|TRBD2|TRBJ2-7
TGTGCCAGCAGCTTGGGGACTAGCGGAAACCCACTAGATTACGAGCAGTACTTC
CASSLGTSGNPLDYEQYF
>many|TRBV7-8|NA|TRBJ2-6
TGTGCCAGCAGCTTACAGGGGACTGGGGCCAACGTCCTGACTTTC
CASSLQGTGANVLTF
>few|TRBV28|TRBD2|TRBJ2-7
TGTGCCAGCATCCAAGGCGGGGGTCACGAGCAGTACTTC
CASIQGGGHEQYF
>many|TRBV6-4|TRBD1|TRBJ1-2
TGTGCCAGCATGATCCGGGACAGGGCGGGGGGCTACACCTTC
CASMIRDRAGGYTF
>NA|TRBV12-5|NA|TRBJ2-7
TGTGCTAGTGCAACAAAACGGGGGGCCAGGGTCTTTTACGAGCAGTACTTC
CASATKRGARVFYEQYF
>NA|TRBV10-3|TRBD2|TRBJ2-1
TGTGTCATCAGTCGGACTAGCGCGACTTCCTACAATGAGCAGTTCTTC
CVISRTSATSYNEQFF
>NA|TRBV23-1|TRBD1|TRBJ2-5
TGCGCCAGCAGTCAATCAAATCGACAGGGGGAGACCCAGTACTTC
CASSQSNRQGETQYF
>few|TRBV27|TRBD1|TRBJ1-6
TGTGCCAGCAGAGAAGCGACAGGGGGGAGTTCACCCCTCCACTTT
CASREATGGSSPLHF
>NA|TRBV4-1|NA|TRBJ2-6
TGCGCCAGCAGCCAAGCGCCTGGGGCCAACGTCCTGACTTTC
CASSQAPGANVLTF
>NA|TRBV6-6|TRBD1|TRBJ1-3
TGTGCCAGCAGTTACTCGACAGGGACATCAAGTGCTCTCTCCTCTGGAAACACCATATATTTT
CASSYSTGTSSALSSGNTIYF
>NA|TRBV20-1|TRBD2|TRBJ2-1
TGCAGTGCTAGAGGGGGGAGGGCCGGGGAGCAGTTCTTC
CSARGGRAGEQFF
>few|TRBV4-1|NA|TRBJ2-7
TGCGCCAGCAGCCAAGTTCAGGGAATGGAGCAGTACTTC
CASSQVQGMEQYF
>few|TRBV5-1|NA|TRBJ1-2
TGCGCCACCCGGCGGGGAGAAAAGAACTATGGCTACACCTTC
CATRRGEKNYGYTF
>NA|TRBV7-8|NA|TRBJ2-2
TGTGCCAGCATCGGACGGGAGTACACCGGGGAGCTGTTTTTT
CASIGREYTGELFF
>NA|TRBV12-3/TRBV12-4|TRBD1|TRBJ1-5
TGTGCCAGCAGCTTCGGACAGGCCGCCGGACCCCAGCATTTT
CASSFGQAAGPQHF
>few|TRBV20-1|TRBD2|TRBJ2-4
TGCAGTGCTAGGATGCTAGCGGGGGAGCACATTCAGTACTTC
CSARMLAGEHIQYF
>NA|TRBV12-3/TRBV12-4|NA|TRBJ1-1
TGTGCCAGAAGTTTAGAAAGGGAATGTGAATATTTCTTT
CARSLERECEYFF
>NA|TRBV4-1|TRBD2|TRBJ2-2
TGCGCCAGCAGCTATTTAGCGGGGGGCCCCACCGGGGAGCTGTTTTTT
CASSYLAGGPTGELFF
>few|TRBV28|NA|TRBJ2-7
TGTGCCAGCACCCTAAGGGGGTTGGGGGGCACGACCTCCTACGAGCAGTACTTC
CASTLRGLGGTTSYEQYF
>NA|TRBV7-9|TRBD1|TRBJ1-5
TGTGCCAGCAGCTTCGTCGGGACAGGGGGCGCAAGAGGCAATCAGCCCCAGCATTTT
CASSFVGTGGARGNQPQHF
>few|TRBV29-1|TRBD1|TRBJ2-7
TGCAGCGTTATGGACAGGGGGGGGTCCTACGAGCAGTACTTC
CSVMDRGGSYEQYF
>NA|TRBV27|TRBD1|TRBJ2-6
TGTGCCAGCAGTTCCTACCGGGACAGGGGGCCTAATGGGGCCAACGTCCTGACTTTC
CASSSYRDRGPNGANVLTF
>NA|TRBV27|NA|TRBJ2-1
TGTGCCAGTCATCCCCTCCTGATGCCCAATGAGCAGTTCTTC
CASHPLLMPNEQFF